The rows below give T cell receptor beta chains drawn from one sample of a study of shared clonotypes between healthy human individuals. TCRdb's table, derived via immunoSEQ multiplex PCR, lists solely in-frame clones and lacks some. Among nearly 1 million clones listed, 76% were seen once. Sample: memory CD4+ T cells sorted from blood. Source of these receptors: a man younger than 35 in good health. Both conserved end residues are part of each CDR3. A D gene is named only where the DNA matches it firmly. Where a row states a size, it is once, few, many or the class of an expanded clone; other rows omit it.

size: -
D: -
J: TRBJ2-1
V: TRBV27
DNA: TGTGCCAGCAGCCGTCAAACGCCGAGCTCCTACAATGAGCAGTTCTTC
CDR3: CASSRQTPSSYNEQFF

size: -
D: TRBD1
J: TRBJ2-5
V: TRBV9
DNA: TGTGCCAGCAGCGTCGACGTATACAGGGGTGAGACCCAGTACTTC
CDR3: CASSVDVYRGETQYF

size: -
D: -
J: TRBJ1-2
V: TRBV10-3
DNA: TGTGCCATCAAAGAAGGACAGAGCGATAACTATGGCTACACCTTC
CDR3: CAIKEGQSDNYGYTF

size: -
D: TRBD2
J: TRBJ2-1
V: TRBV13
DNA: TGTGCCAGCAGCTACCGAGCGGGGGGGCCCATCAATGAGCAGTTCTTC
CDR3: CASSYRAGGPINEQFF

size: -
D: -
J: TRBJ2-3
V: TRBV6-5
DNA: TGTGCCAGCAGTTACGACAGGCGGGCGCAGTATTTT
CDR3: CASSYDRRAQYF

size: -
D: -
J: TRBJ1-4
V: TRBV6-5
DNA: TGTGCCAGCAGTTACTCGACAGTTAATGAAAAACTGTTTTTT
CDR3: CASSYSTVNEKLFF

size: -
D: -
J: TRBJ2-7
V: TRBV2
DNA: TGTGCCAGCGGCCTTAGACGGACCTACGAGCAGTACTTC
CDR3: CASGLRRTYEQYF

size: -
D: TRBD1
J: TRBJ2-7
V: TRBV5-4
DNA: TGTGCCAGCAGCGGCGGACAGGGGGCTCTAGGGTACGAGCAGTACTTC
CDR3: CASSGGQGALGYEQYF

size: -
D: -
J: TRBJ1-1
V: TRBV9
DNA: TGTGCCAGCAGCGTAGGTCCTACGAACACTGAAGCTTTCTTT
CDR3: CASSVGPTNTEAFF

size: -
D: -
J: TRBJ2-5
V: TRBV18
DNA: TGTGCCAGCTCACCGCGACAGGGACTTGGGGAGACCCAGTACTTC
CDR3: CASSPRQGLGETQYF

size: -
D: TRBD1
J: TRBJ2-7
V: TRBV9
DNA: TGTGCCAGCAGCCCCCCTCAGGGGGCAAGCGACTACGAGCAGTACTTC
CDR3: CASSPPQGASDYEQYF

size: -
D: -
J: TRBJ2-5
V: TRBV7-2
DNA: TGTGCCAGCAGCTTAGATGGCCGGACAGCTGAGACCCAGTACTTC
CDR3: CASSLDGRTAETQYF

size: -
D: TRBD1
J: TRBJ1-2
V: TRBV29-1
DNA: TGCAGCGCCCCGGACAGGGTCCATGGCTACACCTTC
CDR3: CSAPDRVHGYTF

size: -
D: TRBD2
J: TRBJ2-4
V: TRBV10-3
DNA: TGTGCCACCCGGGAAAGCGGGGGGGGAAACATTCAGTACTTC
CDR3: CATRESGGGNIQYF

size: -
D: -
J: TRBJ2-3
V: TRBV7-9
DNA: TGTGCCAGCAGCACAGGGGTGGGAGGTGGTGGAGATACGCAGTATTTT
CDR3: CASSTGVGGGGDTQYF

size: -
D: -
J: TRBJ2-5
V: TRBV7-7
DNA: TGTGCTAGCAGCGAACCCGGAGAGACCCAGTACTTC
CDR3: CASSEPGETQYF

size: -
D: TRBD1
J: TRBJ2-7
V: TRBV12-5
DNA: TGTGCTAGTGGTTCACAGGGACAGAACTACGAGCAGTACTTC
CDR3: CASGSQGQNYEQYF

size: -
D: TRBD2
J: TRBJ2-3
V: TRBV4-1
DNA: TGCGCCAGCAGCCGTAGTTTAGCGGGGGGGGAGGATACGCAGTATTTT
CDR3: CASSRSLAGGEDTQYF

size: -
D: -
J: TRBJ2-7
V: TRBV12-5
DNA: TGTGCTAGTGGTTCTACTGGGAACTACGAGCAGTACTTC
CDR3: CASGSTGNYEQYF

size: once
D: -
J: TRBJ1-2
V: TRBV30
DNA: TGTGCCTGGAGTGTAAACCGAGCTACGGGAGGCTACACCTTC
CDR3: CAWSVNRATGGYTF

size: -
D: -
J: TRBJ1-1
V: TRBV2
DNA: TGTGCCAGCAGTGGGGATATGATGAACACTGAAGCTTTCTTT
CDR3: CASSGDMMNTEAFF

size: once
D: -
J: TRBJ2-7
V: TRBV5-6
DNA: TGTGCCAGCAGCCTGATAAGCTCCTACGAGCAGTACTTC
CDR3: CASSLISSYEQYF

size: -
D: TRBD2
J: TRBJ2-1
V: TRBV6-5
DNA: TGTGCCAGCAGTTACCAAGGACTAGCGGGGATACAGTTCTTC
CDR3: CASSYQGLAGIQFF

size: -
D: -
J: TRBJ2-1
V: TRBV11-2
DNA: TGTGCCAGCAGAACCATCCGGGACGGCAATGAGCAGTTCTTC
CDR3: CASRTIRDGNEQFF

size: many
D: TRBD2
J: TRBJ2-4
V: TRBV7-2
DNA: TGTGCCAGCAGCGAAGCCGGGACTAGCGCCAAAAACATTCAGTACTTC
CDR3: CASSEAGTSAKNIQYF

size: -
D: -
J: TRBJ1-1
V: TRBV29-1
DNA: TGCAGCGTTGAAAAGAACACTGAAGCTTTCTTT
CDR3: CSVEKNTEAFF

size: -
D: TRBD2
J: TRBJ2-2
V: TRBV10-3
DNA: TGTGCCATCAGTGACTCTATTCTTAGCGGGATTTACGGGGAGCTGTTTTTT
CDR3: CAISDSILSGIYGELFF

size: once
D: TRBD1
J: TRBJ2-1
V: TRBV14
DNA: TGTGCCAGCAACCTATTACGGGACAGGGACTCCGGCAATGAGCAGTTCTTC
CDR3: CASNLLRDRDSGNEQFF

size: -
D: -
J: TRBJ2-2
V: TRBV10-1
DNA: TGCGCCAGCAGTGCGGGAGCGAACACCGGGGAGCTGTTTTTT
CDR3: CASSAGANTGELFF

size: -
D: -
J: TRBJ2-4
V: TRBV7-2
DNA: TGTGCCAGCAGCTTACTGGGGGGGCTAGCCAAAAACATTCAGTACTTC
CDR3: CASSLLGGLAKNIQYF

size: -
D: TRBD1
J: TRBJ1-2
V: TRBV10-3
DNA: TGTGCCAACGCCCCCGGGACAGCTGACTATGGCTACACCTTC
CDR3: CANAPGTADYGYTF

size: -
D: TRBD1
J: TRBJ2-1
V: TRBV14
DNA: TGTGCCAGCAGCGCAGGGGGCGGGAATGAGCAGTTCTTC
CDR3: CASSAGGGNEQFF

size: -
D: -
J: TRBJ1-2
V: TRBV4-3
DNA: TGCGCCAGCAGCCAAGATCTGGGAGGGAGGGATGGCTACACCTTC
CDR3: CASSQDLGGRDGYTF

size: -
D: -
J: TRBJ2-2
V: TRBV10-3
DNA: TGTGCCATCAGACCGAGCACCGGGGAGCTGTTTTTT
CDR3: CAIRPSTGELFF

size: -
D: TRBD1
J: TRBJ1-2
V: TRBV6-1
DNA: TGTGCCAGCAGTGATGGCAGGGGGCGCCTTAACTATGGCTACACCTTC
CDR3: CASSDGRGRLNYGYTF

size: -
D: -
J: TRBJ2-3
V: TRBV6-1
DNA: TGTGCCAGCAGTGTGGACGGCACAGATACGCAGTATTTT
CDR3: CASSVDGTDTQYF

size: -
D: -
J: TRBJ1-1
V: TRBV7-2
DNA: TGTGCCAGCAGCTTAATGTCCCGGCGAGGAGCTGAAGCTTTCTTT
CDR3: CASSLMSRRGAEAFF

size: -
D: TRBD1
J: TRBJ2-1
V: TRBV5-1
DNA: TGCGCCAGCAGGTACGCCGGGACAGGTTCCTACAATGAGCAGTTCTTC
CDR3: CASRYAGTGSYNEQFF

size: -
D: -
J: TRBJ2-1
V: TRBV11-3
DNA: TGTGCCAGCAGCTTAGCTAGTTTCGTTCGCGGGCGTTACAATGAGCAGTTCTTC
CDR3: CASSLASFVRGRYNEQFF

size: -
D: TRBD2
J: TRBJ2-5
V: TRBV28
DNA: TGTGCCAGCAGTTTAAATGGGTTAGCGGGGGGGCGCGAAGAGACCCAGTACTTC
CDR3: CASSLNGLAGGREETQYF

size: -
D: -
J: TRBJ2-2
V: TRBV19
DNA: TGTGCCAGTAGTATAGGGGGGTTAAGACATTATTCCACCGGGGAGCTGTTTTTT
CDR3: CASSIGGLRHYSTGELFF

size: -
D: -
J: TRBJ2-2
V: TRBV2
DNA: TGTGCCAGCAGTGTGAACCGGGCGAACACCGGGGAGCTGTTTTTT
CDR3: CASSVNRANTGELFF

size: -
D: TRBD1
J: TRBJ1-1
V: TRBV29-1
DNA: TGCAGCGTTGTCCGACAGGGGGTTTTGACTGAAGCTTTCTTT
CDR3: CSVVRQGVLTEAFF

size: -
D: -
J: TRBJ2-7
V: TRBV7-8
DNA: TGTGCCAGCAGCTTGTCCGGGAACTCCTACGAGCAGTACTTC
CDR3: CASSLSGNSYEQYF

size: once
D: -
J: TRBJ2-3
V: TRBV9
DNA: TGTGCCAGCAGCGTAGCCCAGGGACCCACAGATACGCAGTATTTT
CDR3: CASSVAQGPTDTQYF

size: once
D: -
J: TRBJ1-1
V: TRBV2
DNA: TGTGCCAGCAGATTACGGGACACTAACACTGAAGCTTTCTTT
CDR3: CASRLRDTNTEAFF

size: -
D: TRBD2
J: TRBJ2-1
V: TRBV10-3
DNA: TGTGCCATCAGTTCGACTAGCGGGAGTCGCTATGAGCAGTTCTTC
CDR3: CAISSTSGSRYEQFF

size: -
D: -
J: TRBJ2-2
V: TRBV5-4
DNA: TGTGCCAGCAGCTTGGCGGCAGGGATGAACACCGGGGAGCTGTTTTTT
CDR3: CASSLAAGMNTGELFF

size: few
D: TRBD1
J: TRBJ2-4
V: TRBV30
DNA: TGTGCTGGGGGAGGACAGGGACTTTTTCAGTACTTC
CDR3: CAGGGQGLFQYF

size: -
D: TRBD1
J: TRBJ2-2
V: TRBV27
DNA: TGTGCCAGCACCAACAGGGGAAGTCGCACCGGGGAGCTGTTTTTT
CDR3: CASTNRGSRTGELFF

size: -
D: -
J: TRBJ2-2
V: TRBV4-3
DNA: TGCGCCAGCAGCCAGGGCTCGGCCGGGGAGCTGTTTTTT
CDR3: CASSQGSAGELFF

size: -
D: -
J: TRBJ2-1
V: TRBV7-2
DNA: TGTGCCAGCAGCTTGACTCGGGTTGTCTACAATGAGCAGTTCTTC
CDR3: CASSLTRVVYNEQFF

size: few
D: TRBD2
J: TRBJ2-1
V: TRBV4-3
DNA: TGCGCCAGCAGCCAACACCCTACTAGCGGGATAATGGATGAGCAGTTCTTC
CDR3: CASSQHPTSGIMDEQFF

size: -
D: -
J: TRBJ2-3
V: TRBV2
DNA: TGTGCCAGCAGTGAAGTGAAAGGGGGTAATACGCAGTATTTT
CDR3: CASSEVKGGNTQYF

size: many
D: TRBD2
J: TRBJ2-3
V: TRBV11-3
DNA: TGTGCCAGCAGCTTTAGCGGGGGGCAGGGCACAGATACGCAGTATTTT
CDR3: CASSFSGGQGTDTQYF

size: once
D: -
J: TRBJ2-3
V: TRBV6-1
DNA: TGTGCCAGCGGAGGCAGCCCAGTCACGCAGTATTTT
CDR3: CASGGSPVTQYF

size: -
D: -
J: TRBJ2-1
V: TRBV6-5
DNA: TGTGCCAGCAGTTACTCGATACTAGAAGATGAGCAGTTCTTC
CDR3: CASSYSILEDEQFF

size: -
D: -
J: TRBJ2-1
V: TRBV2
DNA: TGTGCCAGCTCTGTGACCGGTGAGCAGTTCTTC
CDR3: CASSVTGEQFF

size: -
D: -
J: TRBJ2-2
V: TRBV19
DNA: TGTGCCAGTAGTATTCGGACCGGGGAGCTGTTTTTT
CDR3: CASSIRTGELFF